The text below deals with one T cell receptor beta chain. This entry comes from a study of cytomegalovirus exposure and HLA in healthy donors. It was with 60 Vbeta and 13 Jbeta primers that the PCR ran. Method: immunoSEQ multiplex PCR; TCRdb's copy keeps in-frame clones and lacks some. The table includes around 150,000 clones, roughly 83% detected once. This CDR3 has 15 residues. The V and J ends lost 4 bases and 7 bases, in that order; junction bases with no gene match: 10. Germline V gene sequence: CDR1 SGDLS, CDR2 YYNGEE. V and J are TRBV9 and TRBJ1-4, with 7 bases fitting TRBD1. Material: PBMCs. The TCR was taken from a man aged 35 to 55 in good health and CMV-seropositive. The CDR3: CASSLRQGWAEKLFF. The CDR3 bases are TGTGCCAGCAGCCTCCGACAGGGCTGGGCTGAAAAACTGTTTTTT.